A single sample is the source of the 17 T cell receptor beta chains below, sequenced in a study of T-cell reconstitution after alpha-beta-depleted transplantation in children. A library of TCRbeta sequences, prepared with unique molecular identifiers, was generated. TCRdb called the PCR reads again in MiXCR, with one record for every CDR3 protein. The table shows roughly 610,000 distinct CDR3 sequences, with 8% to 11% occurring only once. Sequenced material: PBMCs from the stem cell graft donor, taken from the stem cell graft. The receptors stem from a human donor who donated a stem cell graft to a child with acute myeloid leukemia.

This clonotype was counted many times. The chain couples TRBV7-2 to TRBJ1-3; tentatively, D is TRBD1 (5 bases). CDR3 length: 16 residues. The germline CDR1 and CDR2 sequences are SGHTA and FQGNSA. The V and J ends lost 1 base and 0 bases respectively, with 10 bases between them. Here the CDR3 reads CASSLGRVSSGNTIYF. CDR3 sequence (DNA): TGTGCCAGCAGCTTAGGCAGGGTGAGCTCTGGAAACACCATATATTTT.

This clonotype was seen more than once but under ten times. The chain joins TRBV28 to TRBJ1-5; 7 nucleotides match TRBD1. Germline CDR1 MDHEN, CDR2 SYDVKM. V gave up 6 bases and J gave up 1 base; unmatched junction bases: 6. CDR3 size: 15 residues. The CDR3 loop is CASRQTGMSNQPQHF. For the CDR3, the DNA is TGTGCCAGCAGGCAGACAGGGATGAGCAATCAGCCCCAGCATTTT.

This clonotype was recorded at least ten times. The V and J genes are TRBV14 and TRBJ2-2; D unresolved. CDR3 size: 17 residues. Trimming shortened V by 0 bases and J by 2 bases, and 13 bases separated the two germline ends. In germline, CDR1 is SGHDN, CDR2 FVKESK. The CDR3 nucleotides are TGTGCCAGCAGCCAAGACGTCAGGACCGTAAACACCGGGGAGCTGTTTTTT. Its protein is CASSQDVRTVNTGELFF.

V and J are TRBV30 and TRBJ1-3, with TRBD1 identical over 10 bases. Per the germline V gene, CDR1 is GTSNPN and CDR2 is SVGIG (reference sequence). The CDR3 covers 16 residues. V lost 1 base and J lost 0; bases outside the gene matches: 3. The CDR3 sequence is CAWSGDRGYSGNTIYF. CDR3 DNA sequence: TGTGCCTGGAGTGGGGACAGGGGTTACTCTGGAAACACCATATATTTT.

Remarks on this clonotype: The junction and the germline gene differ at one end; a read error may be behind it. V usage is TRBV12-3 or TRBV12-4 and J usage is TRBJ2-7; D uncertain. This CDR3 has 12 residues. CDR3 DNA sequence: TGTGCCAGCAGCCCCTCCAGCGCCCCTCCGCACTTC. Encoded protein: CASSPSSAPPHF.

This clonotype was counted ten times or more. This chain uses TRBV4-2 with TRBJ2-1, with a weak D call TRBD1 (5 bases). V lost 0 bases and J lost 2, with 14 bases in between. In germline, CDR1 is LGHNA, CDR2 YNFKEQ. CDR3 size: 17 residues. The CDR3 nucleotides are TGTGCCAGCAGCCAAGAGTGGGGCGGCCCCCCCTACAATGAGCAGTTCTTC. Translating it yields CASSQEWGGPPYNEQFF.

This clonotype was picked up one time. This may be a read error, as it is one base from a much larger clone. The chain joins TRBV29-1 to TRBJ2-1; D is undetermined. This CDR3 is built from 10 residues. Per the germline V gene, CDR1 is SQVTM and CDR2 is ANQGSEA. The CDR3 DNA follows: TGCAGCGTTGGAAACAATGAGCAGTTATTC. Protein: CSVGNNEQLF.

This clonotype was recorded many times. V and J are TRBV18 and TRBJ2-1; 7 bases align to TRBD2. The germline V gene has CDR1 KGHSH and CDR2 LQKENI. The J segment lost 9 bases and the V segment lost 0 bases, leaving 11 bases of the junction unmatched. CDR3 length: 16 residues. The CDR3 region has the DNA TGTGCCAGCTCACCACCGGGGACTGGCTGGGGGGGTGAGCAGTTCTTC. It yields the protein CASSPPGTGWGGEQFF.

This clonotype has only a few counts. This chain connects TRBV6-5 to TRBJ2-4; D possibly corresponds to TRBD2 (6 bases). V was cut by 0 bases and J by 0 bases, with 9 bases left in between. Germline-derived CDR1 and CDR2 are MNHEY and SVGAGI. The CDR3 totals 16 residues. The CDR3, as DNA: TGTGCCAGCAGTTACTCTAGCGGACAAGCCAAAAACATTCAGTACTTC. Amino acids: CASSYSSGQAKNIQYF.

The chain carries TRBV4-2 and TRBJ2-1; 10 nucleotides agree with TRBD2. Germline V gene data show CDR1 as LGHNA and CDR2 as YNFKEQ. V shed 0 bases, J shed 5 bases, and the junction held 7 bases outside the gene matches. The CDR3 has 17 residues. The CDR3, as DNA: TGTGCCAGCAGCCAAGATAGAAGGACTAGCGGTGACAATGAGCAGTTCTTC. Translation: CASSQDRRTSGDNEQFF.

V usage is TRBV11-3 and J usage is TRBJ2-2; 11 bases line up with TRBD2. The length of the CDR3 is 17 residues. In germline, CDR1 is SGHNT, CDR2 YENEEA. Trimming at V came to 1 base and at J to 6 bases, leaving 7 bases not matched to a gene. CDR3 loop: CASSLGTLAGGAGELFF. CDR3 nucleotide sequence: TGTGCCAGCAGCTTAGGAACTCTAGCGGGAGGAGCCGGGGAGCTGTTTTTT.

There are many counts of this clonotype. The chain has TRBV29-1 and TRBJ2-7; 10 bases agree with TRBD1. The germline V gene has CDR1 SQVTM and CDR2 ANQGSEA. V trimming: 1 base; J trimming: 1 base; junction bases outside the gene matches: 4. This CDR3 region has 15 residues. The CDR3 DNA reads TGCAGCGTTGAAGCCGGGACAGGGGATTCCTACGAGCAGTACTTC. It yields the protein CSVEAGTGDSYEQYF.

This rearrangement joins TRBV5-1 to TRBJ2-5, with D uncertain. The germline V gene has CDR1 SGHRS and CDR2 YFSETQ. This CDR3 has 15 amino acids. The V gene lost 0 bases and the J gene lost 0 bases, with 9 bases spanning the gap. In nucleotides, the CDR3 is TGCGCCAGCAGCTTGGCGGGCCGGTACCAAGAGACCCAGTACTTC. Translating it yields CASSLAGRYQETQYF.

This clonotype was observed a handful of times. This chain uses TRBV7-2 with TRBJ1-5, with D perhaps matching TRBD1 (5 bases). Germline values: CDR1 SGHTA, CDR2 FQGNSA. The V gene lost 4 bases and the J gene lost 1 base, with 8 bases spanning the gap. This CDR3 spans 14 amino acids. The CDR3 sequence: CASSSDRSNQPQHF. The CDR3 nucleotides are TGTGCCAGCAGCTCCGACAGAAGCAATCAGCCCCAGCATTTT.

This clonotype showed up just a few times. The V and J genes are TRBV7-9 and TRBJ2-3, with D unresolved. This CDR3 has 14 amino acids. CDR1 and CDR2 from the germline V gene are SEHNR and FQNEAQ (reference sequence). V lost 2 bases and J lost 3, with 9 bases in between. CDR3 DNA: TGTGCCAGCAGCTTAAACTGGGGAACAGATACGCAGTATTTT. Translation gives CASSLNWGTDTQYF.

V gene TRBV6-2 or TRBV6-3 combines with J gene TRBJ2-3, with 7 bases aligning to TRBD2. V was pared by 2 bases and J by 4 bases, with 3 bases of the junction left unmatched. CDR3 length: 14 residues. Germline lookup yields CDR1 MNHEY and CDR2 SVGEGT. CDR3 nucleotides: TGTGCCAGCAGTTACGGGAGGGTGGCAGATACGCAGTATTTT. This gives the protein CASSYGRVADTQYF.

V gene TRBV2 combines with J gene TRBJ2-3; 10 nucleotides agree with TRBD2. The CDR3 runs 15 residues. Germline CDR1 is SNHLY and CDR2 is FYNNEI. Trimming removed 6 bases from V and 1 base from J; junction bases left unmatched: 4. CDR3 amino acids: CASRTSGPRTDTQYF. The CDR3, as DNA: TGTGCCAGCAGGACTAGCGGGCCCCGCACAGATACGCAGTATTTT.